This T cell receptor (beta chain) emerged from a study of CD8+CD57+ T cells in acquired aplastic anemia. Turning to the study itself: Sorted CD4+ and CD8+ cells gave a mean 3.2 ug DNA, range roughly 0.2 to 27.4 ug. CD4+ cell libraries from healthy donors averaged about 10.8 million reads. Study results and limitations: Patients shared 25 to 35 CD8+ CDR3 sequences with controls.

As regards this clonotype: Its antigen is unidentified.

It was genomic DNA that served as the template for profiling TCR beta VDJ and CDR3. In TCRdb, the reads were re-called with MiXCR into one record per CDR3 protein. This sample has some 64,000 distinct CDR3 sequences, with over 45% found just once. Per the germline V gene, CDR1 is ENHRY and CDR2 is SYGVKD. Deletions cut 0 bases from V and 0 bases from J, with 2 bases between. This CDR3 contains 13 residues. The TCR comes from a human donor in good health, serving as a control. The sequenced sample was sorted CD4+, CD8+, or CD8+CD57+ T cells (not recorded which) from PBMCs. V usage is TRBV10-3 and J usage is TRBJ1-2; D ambiguous. CDR3: CAISESPNYGYTF. DNA for the CDR3: TGTGCCATCAGTGAGTCCCCTAACTATGGCTACACCTTC.